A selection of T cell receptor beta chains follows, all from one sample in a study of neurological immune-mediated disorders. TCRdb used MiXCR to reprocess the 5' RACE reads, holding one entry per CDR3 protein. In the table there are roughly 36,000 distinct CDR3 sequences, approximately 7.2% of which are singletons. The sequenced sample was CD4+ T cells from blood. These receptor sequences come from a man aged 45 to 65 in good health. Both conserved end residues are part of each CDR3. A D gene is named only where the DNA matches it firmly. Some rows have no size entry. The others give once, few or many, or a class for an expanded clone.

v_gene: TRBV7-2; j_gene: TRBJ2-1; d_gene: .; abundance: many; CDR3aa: CASRLGPNNEQFF; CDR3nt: TGTGCCAGCAGGTTGGGTCCGAACAATGAGCAGTTCTTC
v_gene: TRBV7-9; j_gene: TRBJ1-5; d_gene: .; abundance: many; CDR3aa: CASSRSGEINQPQHF; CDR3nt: TGTGCCAGCAGCCGCAGCGGGGAGATAAATCAGCCCCAGCATTTT
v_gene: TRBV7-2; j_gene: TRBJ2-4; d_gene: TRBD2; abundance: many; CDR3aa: CASSTGTSGIAKNIQYF; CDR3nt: TGTGCCAGCAGCACCGGGACTAGCGGGATAGCCAAAAACATTCAGTACTTC
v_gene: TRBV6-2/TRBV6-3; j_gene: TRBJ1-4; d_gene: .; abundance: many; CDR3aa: CASSFTPVEKLFF; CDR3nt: TGTGCCAGCAGCTTCACTCCAGTGGAAAAACTGTTTTTT
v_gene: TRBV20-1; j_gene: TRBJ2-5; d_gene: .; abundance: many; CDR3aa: CSARSWTEETQYF; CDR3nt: TGCAGTGCTAGATCTTGGACAGAAGAGACCCAGTACTTC
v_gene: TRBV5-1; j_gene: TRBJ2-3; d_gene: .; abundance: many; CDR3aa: CARDPLCTDTQYF; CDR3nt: TGCGCCAGGGACCCTTTGTGCACAGATACGCAGTATTTT
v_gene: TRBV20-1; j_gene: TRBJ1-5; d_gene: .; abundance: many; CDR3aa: CSARLGHSNQPQHF; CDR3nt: TGCAGTGCTAGACTAGGGCATAGCAATCAGCCCCAGCATTTT
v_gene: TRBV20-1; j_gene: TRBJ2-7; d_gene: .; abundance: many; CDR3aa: CSASRGGGEQYF; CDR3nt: TGCAGTGCTAGTCGAGGAGGGGGGGAGCAGTACTTC
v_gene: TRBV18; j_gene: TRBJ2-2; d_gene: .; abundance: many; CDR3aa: CASSPSGAGELFF; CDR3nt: TGTGCCAGCTCACCATCGGGCGCCGGGGAGCTGTTTTTT
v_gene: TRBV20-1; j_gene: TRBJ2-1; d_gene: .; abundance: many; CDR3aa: CSARDPERTYNEQFF; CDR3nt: TGCAGTGCTAGAGATCCTGAAAGAACTTACAATGAGCAGTTCTTC
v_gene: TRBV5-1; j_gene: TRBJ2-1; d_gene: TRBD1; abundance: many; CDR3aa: CASSAGQGRDFF; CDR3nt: TGCGCCAGCAGCGCCGGACAGGGTAGAGATTTCTTC
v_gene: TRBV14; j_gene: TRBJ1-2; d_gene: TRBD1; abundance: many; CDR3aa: CASCRQGPTYYGYTF; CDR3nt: TGTGCCAGTTGTCGACAGGGACCGACTTACTATGGCTACACCTTC
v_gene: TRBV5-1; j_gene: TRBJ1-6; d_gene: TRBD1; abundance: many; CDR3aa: CASRWTGGNSPLHF; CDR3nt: TGCGCCAGCAGATGGACAGGTGGGAATTCACCCCTCCACTTT
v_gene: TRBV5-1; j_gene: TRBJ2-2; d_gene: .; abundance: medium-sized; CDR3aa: CASSLDQGTGELFF; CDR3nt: TGCGCCAGCAGCTTGGATCAGGGGACCGGGGAGCTGTTTTTT
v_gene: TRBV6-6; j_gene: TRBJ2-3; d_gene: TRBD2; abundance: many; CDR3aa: CASSRARLAGGEDTQYF; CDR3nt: TGTGCCAGCAGCCGTGCTAGACTAGCGGGAGGTGAAGATACGCAGTATTTT
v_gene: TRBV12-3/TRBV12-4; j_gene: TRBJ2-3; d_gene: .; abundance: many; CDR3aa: CASSPAGSTDTQYF; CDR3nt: TGTGCCAGCAGCCCAGCCGGGAGCACAGATACGCAGTATTTT
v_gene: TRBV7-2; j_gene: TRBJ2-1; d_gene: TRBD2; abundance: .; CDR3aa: CASSLALAGGGEQFF; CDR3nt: TGTGCCAGCAGCTTAGCACTAGCGGGAGGAGGTGAGCAGTTCTTC
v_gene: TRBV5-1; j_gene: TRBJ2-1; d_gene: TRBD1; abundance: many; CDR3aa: CASSLQGAVDEQFF; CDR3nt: TGCGCCAGCAGCTTACAGGGGGCGGTCGATGAGCAGTTCTTC
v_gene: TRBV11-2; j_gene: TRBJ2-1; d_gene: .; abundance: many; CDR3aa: CATRGRDVYNEQFF; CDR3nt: TGTGCCACCCGAGGGCGGGATGTCTACAATGAGCAGTTCTTC
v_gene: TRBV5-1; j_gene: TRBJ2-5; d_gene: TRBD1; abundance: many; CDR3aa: CASSLERGQGETQYF; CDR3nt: TGCGCCAGCAGCTTGGAAAGGGGGCAGGGAGAGACCCAGTACTTC
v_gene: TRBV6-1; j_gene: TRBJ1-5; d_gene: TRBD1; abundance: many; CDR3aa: CASSWDRANNQPQHF; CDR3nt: TGTGCCAGCAGCTGGGACAGGGCGAACAATCAGCCCCAGCATTTT
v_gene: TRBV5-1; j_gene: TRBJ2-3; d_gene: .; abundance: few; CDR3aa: CASSFSSRKADTQYF; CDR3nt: TGCGCCAGCAGCTTTTCTTCTAGGAAGGCAGATACGCAGTATTTT
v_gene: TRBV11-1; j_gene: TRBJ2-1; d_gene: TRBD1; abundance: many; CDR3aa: CASSQFQGVAYNEQFF; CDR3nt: TGTGCCAGCAGCCAGTTTCAGGGGGTGGCCTACAATGAGCAGTTCTTC
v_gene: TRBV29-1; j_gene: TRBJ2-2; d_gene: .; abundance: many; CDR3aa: CSVRESAGELFF; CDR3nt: TGCAGCGTTCGTGAATCCGCCGGGGAGCTGTTTTTT
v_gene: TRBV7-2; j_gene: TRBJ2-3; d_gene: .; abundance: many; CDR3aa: CASSLAMTGTDTQYF; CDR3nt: TGTGCCAGCAGCTTAGCCATGACAGGCACAGATACGCAGTATTTT
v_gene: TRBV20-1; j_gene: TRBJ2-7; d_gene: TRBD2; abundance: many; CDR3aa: CSARASGSYEQYF; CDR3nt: TGCAGTGCTAGGGCTAGCGGGAGCTACGAGCAGTACTTC
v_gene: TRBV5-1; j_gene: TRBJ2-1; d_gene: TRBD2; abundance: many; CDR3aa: CASSPGTSRNEQFF; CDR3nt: TGCGCCAGCAGCCCCGGGACTAGCCGAAATGAGCAGTTCTTC
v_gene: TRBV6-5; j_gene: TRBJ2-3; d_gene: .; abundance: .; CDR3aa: CASSYSSIYLCSVAPSGRDTQYF; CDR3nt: .
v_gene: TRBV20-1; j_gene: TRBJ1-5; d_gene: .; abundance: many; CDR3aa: CSATRVNQPQHF; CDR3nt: TGCAGTGCTACGAGGGTGAATCAGCCCCAGCATTTT
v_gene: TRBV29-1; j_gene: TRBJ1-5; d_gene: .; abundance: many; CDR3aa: CSVTQAGNQPQHF; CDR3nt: TGCAGCGTCACCCAGGCGGGCAATCAGCCCCAGCATTTT
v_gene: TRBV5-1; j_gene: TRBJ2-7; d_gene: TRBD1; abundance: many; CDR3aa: CASSLGDRVGGHEQYF; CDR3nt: TGCGCCAGCAGCTTGGGGGACAGGGTCGGAGGCCACGAGCAGTACTTC
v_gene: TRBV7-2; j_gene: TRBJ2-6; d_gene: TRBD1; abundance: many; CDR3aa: CASSLGGRGSGANVLTF; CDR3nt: TGTGCCAGCAGCTTAGGCGGCAGGGGGTCTGGGGCCAACGTCCTGACTTTC
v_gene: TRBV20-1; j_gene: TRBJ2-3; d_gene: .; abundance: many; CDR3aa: CSAMVTRDSSLDTQYF; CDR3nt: TGCAGTGCGATGGTCACACGGGATAGCTCCTTAGATACGCAGTATTTT
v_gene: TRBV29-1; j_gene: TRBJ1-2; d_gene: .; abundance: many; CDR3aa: CSGRASNYGYTF; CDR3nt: TGCAGCGGGAGGGCCAGTAACTATGGCTACACCTTC
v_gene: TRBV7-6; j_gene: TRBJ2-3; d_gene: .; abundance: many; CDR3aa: CASSLALTLGTDTQYF; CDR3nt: TGTGCCAGCAGCTTAGCACTTACCTTGGGGACAGATACGCAGTATTTT